The 15 T cell receptor beta chains presented below share a single source sample, sequenced in a study of T cell changes during pregnancy in multiple sclerosis. Here immunoSEQ multiplex PCR was the method, and the copy in TCRdb shows in-frame clones only, minus some. Of about 41,000 clones in the sample, more than 85% are singletons; the top ten hold 6.5% to 8.5%. The sequenced sample was CD8+ T cells from peripheral blood mononuclear cells, obtained in the third trimester of pregnancy. These receptors were collected from a female donor with multiple sclerosis, enrolled in a pregnancy study.

This chain uses TRBV7-9 with TRBJ2-3, with 10 bases matching TRBD2. The CDR3 covers 15 residues. With 5 bases clipped from V and 6 bases from J, the junction kept 8 bases outside the gene matches. CDR1 SEHNR and CDR2 FQNEAQ come from the germline V gene (reference sequence). CDR3 sequence reads: CASSPVLAGDDTQYF. The CDR3 DNA reads as TGTGCCAGCAGCCCCGTCCTAGCGGGGGACGATACGCAGTATTTT.

The chain carries TRBV15 and TRBJ2-3, with 10 bases matching TRBD1. The germline CDR1 and CDR2 sequences are LNHNV and YYDKDF (reference sequence). The CDR3 length is 15 residues. The trim removed 5 bases at V and 4 bases at J, leaving 6 bases unmatched. The CDR3 DNA reads TGTGCCACCAGCTCCGGGACAGGGGAGCCAGATACGCAGTATTTT. It specifies CATSSGTGEPDTQYF.

The rearrangement uses TRBV19 and TRBJ1-2; possibly TRBD1 for D (5 bases). The CDR3 contains 12 residues. Trimming pared 3 bases from V and 7 bases from J, leaving 9 bases between. In germline, CDR1 is LNHDA, CDR2 SQIVND (reference sequence). DNA of the CDR3: TGTGCCAGTAGTATCGGGGGATCTGGCTACACCTTC. It is translated as CASSIGGSGYTF.

The J gene is TRBJ1-1, the V gene TRBV28; 7 nucleotides agree with TRBD1. CDR1 is MDHEN and CDR2 is SYDVKM in the germline V gene. The CDR3 covers 15 residues. The trim removed 4 bases at V and 6 bases at J, leaving 11 bases unmatched. The CDR3 spells CASSSLRQGSPEAFF. The CDR3 region has the DNA TGTGCCAGCAGTTCGTTAAGACAGGGTAGTCCTGAAGCTTTCTTT.

The CDR3 DNA reads TGTGCCAGCTCACCACCCGGGACATTATACGAGCAGTACTTC. Its translation: CASSPPGTLYEQYF. The V and J genes are TRBV18 and TRBJ2-7; a possible D gene is TRBD1 (6 bases). The germline gives CDR1 KGHSH, CDR2 LQKENI. V was trimmed by 0 bases and J by 4 bases, leaving 10 bases between them. The CDR3 is made up of 14 amino acids.

This clone was recorded once. The chain combines TRBV25-1 with TRBJ1-3; 7 positions match TRBD1. CDR1 MGHDK and CDR2 SYGVNS come from the germline V gene. Germline trimming cut 4 bases from V and 2 bases from J; bases unmatched to any gene: 14. The CDR3 sequence is 18 residues long. This CDR3 is CASSGTGRLHNTGNTIYF. The CDR3, as DNA: TGTGCCAGCAGTGGGACAGGTCGACTACATAATACTGGAAACACCATATATTTT.

The V call is TRBV27, the J call TRBJ2-1; 7 bases line up with TRBD1. V was pared by 10 bases and J by 2 bases, with 8 bases of the junction left unmatched. The CDR3 consists of 14 residues. Germline CDR1 reads MNHEY; CDR2 reads SMNVEV (reference sequence). CDR3 coding DNA: TGTGCCACCCTGACAGGGAGTGCCTACAATGAGCAGTTCTTC. It is translated as CATLTGSAYNEQFF.

The rearrangement uses TRBV5-1 and TRBJ2-3; D is unclear. The CDR3 is made up of 13 amino acids. Trimming cost V 1 base and J 0 bases, with 3 bases left between them. Germline V gene lookup returns CDR1 SGHRS and CDR2 YFSETQ. CDR3 residues: CASSLTSTDTQYF. For the CDR3, the DNA is TGCGCCAGCAGCTTGACTAGCACAGATACGCAGTATTTT.

The chain couples TRBV6-5 to TRBJ2-7; D might be TRBD1 (5 bases). Deletions cut 2 bases from V and 7 bases from J, with 12 bases between. The germline V gene has CDR1 MNHEY and CDR2 SVGAGI. The CDR3 sequence is 13 residues long. CDR3 residues: CASSYAGIGEQYF. The CDR3 DNA reads TGTGCCAGCAGTTACGCAGGGATTGGGGAGCAGTACTTC.

The table lists this clone with a few counts. J is TRBJ1-6 and V is TRBV4-1, with a possible D match to TRBD1 (5 bases). CDR1 is MGHRA, CDR2 YSYEKL, per germline. The V gene lost 1 base and the J gene lost 9 bases, with 13 bases spanning the gap. The CDR3 totals 15 residues. The CDR3 nucleotides are TGCGCCAGCAGCCAAGTCTCGGGACTGGGTTCACCCCTCCACTTT. Protein product: CASSQVSGLGSPLHF.

The gene calls are TRBV28 and TRBJ2-7, with D unclear. Germline CDR1 reads MDHEN; CDR2 reads SYDVKM. The CDR3 sequence is 13 residues long. Trimming shortened V by 2 bases and J by 4 bases, and 9 bases separated the two germline ends. Here the CDR3 reads CASSLGPKYEQYF. CDR3 nucleotides: TGTGCCAGCAGTTTAGGCCCCAAATACGAGCAGTACTTC.

CDR3 sequence reads: CASTPAGLAEQYF. CDR3 DNA sequence: TGTGCCAGCACCCCTGCAGGGTTGGCCGAGCAGTACTTC. This sequence joins TRBV27 and TRBJ2-7; maybe TRBD1 (5 bases). The CDR3 spans 13 residues. V lost 7 bases and J 6 bases, leaving 16 bases between the germline ends. Germline lookup yields CDR1 MNHEY and CDR2 SMNVEV (reference sequence).

The gene calls are TRBV6-5 and TRBJ1-3; perhaps TRBD1 as D (5 bases). The V end was cut by 0 bases, the J end by 2 bases, with 8 bases between. This CDR3 spans 15 amino acids. Germline values: CDR1 MNHEY, CDR2 SVGAGI. The CDR3 protein is CASSYSIGAGNTIYF. The CDR3 region has the DNA TGTGCCAGCAGTTACTCGATAGGGGCTGGAAACACCATATATTTT.

V and J are TRBV7-6 and TRBJ2-3, with 7 nucleotides matching TRBD1. The V and J ends lost 8 bases and 4 bases, in that order; junction bases with no gene match: 12. Per germline, CDR1 SGHVS and CDR2 FNYEAQ. The CDR3 runs 15 residues. CDR3 region: CASDEGGRVPDTQYF. For the CDR3, the DNA is TGTGCCAGCGACGAAGGGGGCCGGGTCCCAGATACGCAGTATTTT.

This clone showed up just once. V usage is TRBV5-4 and J usage is TRBJ2-3; 7 bases agree with TRBD2. V gave up 1 base and J gave up 6 bases; unmatched junction bases: 8. The germline gives CDR1 SGHNT, CDR2 YYREEE (reference sequence). CDR3 size: 15 residues. The CDR3 nucleotides read TGTGCCAGCAGCTTGCCTAGCGGAGAGGGGGATACGCAGTATTTT. Its translation is CASSLPSGEGDTQYF.